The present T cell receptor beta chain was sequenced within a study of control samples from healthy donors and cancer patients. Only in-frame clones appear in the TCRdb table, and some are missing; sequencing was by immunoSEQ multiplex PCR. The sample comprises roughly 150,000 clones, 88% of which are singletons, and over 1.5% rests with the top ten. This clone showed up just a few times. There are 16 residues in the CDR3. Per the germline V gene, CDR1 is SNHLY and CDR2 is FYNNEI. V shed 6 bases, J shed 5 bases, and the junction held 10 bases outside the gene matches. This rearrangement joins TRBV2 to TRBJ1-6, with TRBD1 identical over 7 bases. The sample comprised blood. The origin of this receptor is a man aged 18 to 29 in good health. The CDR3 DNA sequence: TGTGCCAGCAGAGGAGTACAGGGGCGAAATAATTCACCCCTCCACTTT. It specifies CASRGVQGRNNSPLHF. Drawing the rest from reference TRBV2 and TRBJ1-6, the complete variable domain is EPEVTQTPSHQVTQMGQEVILRCVPISNHLYFYWYRQILGQKVEFLVSFYNNEISEKSEIFDDQFSVERPDGSNFTLKIRSTKLEDSAMYFCASRGVQGRNNSPLHFGNGTRLTVT.